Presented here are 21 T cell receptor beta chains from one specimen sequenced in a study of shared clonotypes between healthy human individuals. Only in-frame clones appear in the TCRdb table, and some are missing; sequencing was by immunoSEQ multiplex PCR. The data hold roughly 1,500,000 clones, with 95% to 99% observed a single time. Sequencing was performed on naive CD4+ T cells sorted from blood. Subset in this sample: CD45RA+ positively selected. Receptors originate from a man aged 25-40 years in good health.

As DNA, the CDR3 is TGTGCCAGCAGCTTGCCATCGACAGGGGCGTCCTACGAGCAGTACTTC. It encodes CASSLPSTGASYEQYF. This chain uses TRBV5-4 with TRBJ2-7, with 8 bases identical to TRBD1. Germline lookup yields CDR1 SGHNT and CDR2 YYREEE (reference sequence). The junction had 7 bases not matched to a gene; V was cut back by 1 base and J by 1 base. The CDR3 runs to 16 residues.

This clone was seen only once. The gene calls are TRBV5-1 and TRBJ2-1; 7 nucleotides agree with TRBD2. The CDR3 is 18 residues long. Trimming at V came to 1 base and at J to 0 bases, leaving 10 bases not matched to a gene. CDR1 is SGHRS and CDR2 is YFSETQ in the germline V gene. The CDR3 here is CASSLRGVIAGSYNEQFF. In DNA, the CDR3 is TGCGCCAGCAGCTTGCGTGGGGTAATAGCGGGCTCCTACAATGAGCAGTTCTTC.

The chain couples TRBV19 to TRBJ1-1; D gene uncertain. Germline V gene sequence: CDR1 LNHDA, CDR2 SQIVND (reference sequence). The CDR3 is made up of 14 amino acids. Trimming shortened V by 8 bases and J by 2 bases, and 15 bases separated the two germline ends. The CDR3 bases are TGTGCCAGTCGAAAGGTCAGTACCAACACTGAAGCTTTCTTT. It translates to CASRKVSTNTEAFF.

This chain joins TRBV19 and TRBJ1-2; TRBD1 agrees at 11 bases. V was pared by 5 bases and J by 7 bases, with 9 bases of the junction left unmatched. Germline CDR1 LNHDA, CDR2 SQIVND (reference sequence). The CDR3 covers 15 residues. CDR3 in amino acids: CASSGPGQGDFGYTF. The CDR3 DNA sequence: TGTGCCAGTAGTGGGCCGGGACAGGGGGATTTTGGCTACACCTTC.

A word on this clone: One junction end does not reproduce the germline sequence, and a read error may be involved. The CDR3 region is CASSSRQGGEKLLF. The DNA of the CDR3 is TGTGCCAGCAGTTCTCGGCAGGGCGGTGAAAAACTGCTTTTT. The chain carries TRBV27 and TRBJ1-4, with D possibly matching TRBD1 (5 bases). CDR3 size: 14 residues. Per the germline V gene, CDR1 is MNHEY and CDR2 is SMNVEV (reference sequence). Using reference TRBV27 and TRBJ1-4 for the parts outside the CDR3, the full variable domain is EAQVTQNPRYLITVTGKKLTVTCSQNMNHEYMSWYRQDPGLGLRQIYYSMNVEVTDKGDVPEGYKVSRKEKRNFPLILESPSPNQTSLYFCASSSRQGGEKLLFGSGTQLSVL.

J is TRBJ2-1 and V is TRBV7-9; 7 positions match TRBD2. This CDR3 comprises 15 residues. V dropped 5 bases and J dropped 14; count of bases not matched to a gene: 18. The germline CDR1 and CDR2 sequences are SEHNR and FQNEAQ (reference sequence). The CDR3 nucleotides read TGTGCCAGCAGCCCTAGAGGGACGACTAGCCGGGGTGAGTTCTTC. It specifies CASSPRGTTSRGEFF.

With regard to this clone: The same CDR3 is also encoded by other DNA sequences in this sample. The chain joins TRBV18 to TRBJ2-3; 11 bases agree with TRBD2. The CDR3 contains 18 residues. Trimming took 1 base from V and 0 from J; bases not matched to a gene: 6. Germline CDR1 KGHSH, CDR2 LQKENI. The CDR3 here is CASSPLPRTSGSTDTQYF. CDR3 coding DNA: TGTGCCAGCTCACCACTTCCGAGGACTAGCGGGAGCACAGATACGCAGTATTTT.

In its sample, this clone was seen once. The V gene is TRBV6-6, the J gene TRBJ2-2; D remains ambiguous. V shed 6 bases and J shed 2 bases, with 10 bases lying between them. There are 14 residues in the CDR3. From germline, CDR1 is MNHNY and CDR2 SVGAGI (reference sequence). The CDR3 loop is CASRIGDNTGELFF. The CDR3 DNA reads TGTGCCAGCAGAATAGGTGATAACACCGGGGAGCTGTTTTTT.

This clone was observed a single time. The CDR3 DNA follows: TGTGCCAGCAGCCAGCAACACAGGGGCAATGAGCAGTTCTTC. Residues: CASSQQHRGNEQFF. The rearrangement uses TRBV14 and TRBJ2-1; TRBD1 matches at 7 bases. After removal of 3 bases from V and 6 bases from J, the junction contained 5 bases not matched to a gene. Germline loops: CDR1 SGHDN, CDR2 FVKESK. There are 14 residues in the CDR3.

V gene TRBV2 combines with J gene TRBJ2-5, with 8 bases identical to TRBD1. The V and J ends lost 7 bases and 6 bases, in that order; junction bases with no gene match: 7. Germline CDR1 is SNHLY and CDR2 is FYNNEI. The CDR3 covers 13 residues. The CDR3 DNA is TGTGCCAGCACCGAAAACAGGGGGAAGACCCAGTACTTC. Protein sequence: CASTENRGKTQYF.

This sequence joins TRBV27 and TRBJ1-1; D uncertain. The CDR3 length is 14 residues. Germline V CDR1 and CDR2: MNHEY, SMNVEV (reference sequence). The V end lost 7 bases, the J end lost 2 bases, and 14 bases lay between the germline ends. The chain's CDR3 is CASTSANRNTEAFF. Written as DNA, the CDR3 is TGTGCCAGCACCTCGGCCAACAGAAACACTGAAGCTTTCTTT.

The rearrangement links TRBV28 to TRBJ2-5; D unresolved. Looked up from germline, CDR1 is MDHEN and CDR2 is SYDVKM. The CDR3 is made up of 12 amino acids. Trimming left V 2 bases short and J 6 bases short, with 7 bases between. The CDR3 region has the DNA TGTGCCAGCAGTTTACCTGAAAAGACCCAGTACTTC. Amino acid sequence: CASSLPEKTQYF. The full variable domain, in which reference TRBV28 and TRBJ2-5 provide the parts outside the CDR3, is DVKVTQSSRYLVKRTGEKVFLECVQDMDHENMFWYRQDPGLGLRLIYFSYDVKMKEKGDIPEGYSVSREKKERFSLILESASTNQTSMYLCASSLPEKTQYFGPGTRLLVL.

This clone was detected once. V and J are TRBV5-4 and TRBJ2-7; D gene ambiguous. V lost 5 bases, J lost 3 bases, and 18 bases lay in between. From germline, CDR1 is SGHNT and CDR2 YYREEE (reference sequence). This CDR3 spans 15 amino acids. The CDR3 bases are TGTGCCAGCAGTCACGGACCCCCCCGACTCTACGAGCAGTACTTC. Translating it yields CASSHGPPRLYEQYF.

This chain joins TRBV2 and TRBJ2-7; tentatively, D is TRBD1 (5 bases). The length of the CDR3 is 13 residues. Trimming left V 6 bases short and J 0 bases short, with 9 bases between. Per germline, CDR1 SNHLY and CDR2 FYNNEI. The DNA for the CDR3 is TGTGCCAGCAGGGGGCCTAACTCCTACGAGCAGTACTTC. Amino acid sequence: CASRGPNSYEQYF.

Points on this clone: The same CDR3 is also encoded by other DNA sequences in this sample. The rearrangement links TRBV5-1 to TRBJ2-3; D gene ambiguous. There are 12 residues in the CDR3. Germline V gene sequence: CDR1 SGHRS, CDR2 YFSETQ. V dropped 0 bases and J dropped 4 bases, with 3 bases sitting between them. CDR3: CASSLVADTQYF. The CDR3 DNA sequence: TGCGCCAGCAGCTTGGTGGCAGATACGCAGTATTTT.

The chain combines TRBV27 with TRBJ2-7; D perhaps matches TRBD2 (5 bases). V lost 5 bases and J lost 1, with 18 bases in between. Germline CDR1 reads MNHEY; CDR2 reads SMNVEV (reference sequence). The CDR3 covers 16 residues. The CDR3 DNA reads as TGTGCCAGCAGTGAGCCCCGGCTCGGACTTTCCTACGAGCAGTACTTC. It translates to CASSEPRLGLSYEQYF.

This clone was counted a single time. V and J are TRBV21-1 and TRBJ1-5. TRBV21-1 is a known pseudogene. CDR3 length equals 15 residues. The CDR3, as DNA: TGTGCCAGCAGCAAGTCCGGGTATTGCAATCAGCCCCAGCATTTT. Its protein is CASSKSGYCNQPQHF.

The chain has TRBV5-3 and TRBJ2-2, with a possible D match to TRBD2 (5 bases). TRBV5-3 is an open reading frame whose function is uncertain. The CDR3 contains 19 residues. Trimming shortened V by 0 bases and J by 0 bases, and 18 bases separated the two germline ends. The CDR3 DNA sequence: TGTGCCAGAAGCTTGGTAAGACGGGATTGCCCGCCGAACACCGGGGAGCTGTTTTTT. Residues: CARSLVRRDCPPNTGELFF.

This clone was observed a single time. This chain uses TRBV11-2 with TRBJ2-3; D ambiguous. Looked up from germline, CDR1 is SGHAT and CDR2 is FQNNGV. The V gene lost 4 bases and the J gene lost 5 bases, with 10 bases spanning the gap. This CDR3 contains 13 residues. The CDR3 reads CASSSRWLDTQYF. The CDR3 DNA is TGTGCCAGCAGCTCTCGGTGGTTAGATACGCAGTATTTT. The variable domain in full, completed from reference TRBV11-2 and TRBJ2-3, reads EAGVAQSPRYKIIEKRQSVAFWCNPISGHATLYWYQQILGQGPKLLIQFQNNGVVDDSQLPKDRFSAERLKGVDSTLKIQPAKLEDSAVYLCASSSRWLDTQYFGPGTRLTVL.

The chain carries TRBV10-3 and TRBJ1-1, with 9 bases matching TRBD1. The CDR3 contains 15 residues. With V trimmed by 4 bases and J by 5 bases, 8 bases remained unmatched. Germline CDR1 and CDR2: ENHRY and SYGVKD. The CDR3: CAISGSRTGETEAFF. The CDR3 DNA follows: TGTGCCATCAGTGGATCCAGGACAGGGGAAACTGAAGCTTTCTTT.

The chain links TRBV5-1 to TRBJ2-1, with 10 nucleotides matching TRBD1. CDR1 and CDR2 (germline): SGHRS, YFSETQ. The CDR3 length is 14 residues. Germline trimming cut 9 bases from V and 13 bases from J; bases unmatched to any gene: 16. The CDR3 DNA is TGCGCCACCAAACCGGGACAGGGGTTCGGGGCTCAGTTCTTC. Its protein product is CATKPGQGFGAQFF.